The subject of this entry is one T cell receptor beta chain. The antigen is unknown. V gave up 3 bases and J gave up 6 bases, with 14 bases separating them. Germline CDR1 and CDR2: GTSNPN and SVGIG (reference sequence). The CDR3 covers 13 residues. The sample comes from a study of cytomegalovirus exposure and HLA in healthy donors. Turning to the study itself: Genotyping showed roughly 77% of 350 to 400 donors falling in the Caucasian-associated ancestry cluster. Regarding the study as a whole: In an earlier analysis, in some 540 donors, most V segments appeared productive either ~87% or ~30% of the time. Presence/absence analyses assumed roughly uniform sequencing depth across donors. There were several of the most significant clusters that appeared linked to common viral pathogens in a later analysis.

Both 60 Vbeta primers and 13 Jbeta primers went into the PCR. Here immunoSEQ multiplex PCR was the method, and the copy in TCRdb shows in-frame clones only, minus some. The sample records under 200,000 clones, about an eighth being singletons. The source is a man between 45 and 60 years old in good health and CMV-seropositive. The specimen sequenced was PBMCs. This chain uses TRBV30 with TRBJ1-1; the D gene is possibly TRBD1 (6 bases). CDR3 DNA: TGTGCCTGGAGCGGACAGCGGGGAGCTGAAGCTTTCTTT. Translated, it gives CAWSGQRGAEAFF.